The sequence of this T cell receptor beta chain was determined in a study of blood T cell repertoires in COVID-19. Study summary: In each case, the material was cDNA or gDNA derived from T cells, B-cell-depleted T cells, or PBMCs.

Sequencing was performed with immunoSEQ multiplex PCR; in TCRdb, only in-frame clones are kept and a portion is missing. The table records approximately 90,000 clones, 70% to 80% of them present only once. This clone was seen more than once but under ten times. Sequencing was done on a sample of peripheral blood. The receptor comes from a human donor in a cohort sampled during active COVID-19.

The CDR3 DNA is TGTGCCAGTAGTATAGTCAAAGGGGTCGGGGAGCTGTTTTTT. Translation: CASSIVKGVGELFF. V gene TRBV19 combines with J gene TRBJ2-2, with D maybe TRBD1 (5 bases). Germline-derived CDR1 and CDR2 are LNHDA and SQIVND (reference sequence). The ends were cut back, 1 base at V and 7 bases at J, with 10 bases in the middle. The CDR3 has 14 residues. Based on the CDR3 plus reference TRBV19 and TRBJ2-2, the full variable domain is DGGITQSPKYLFRKEGQNVTLSCEQNLNHDAMYWYRQDPGQGLRLIYYSQIVNDFQKGDIAEGYSVSREKKESFPLTVTSAQKNPTAFYLCASSIVKGVGELFFGEGSRLTVL.